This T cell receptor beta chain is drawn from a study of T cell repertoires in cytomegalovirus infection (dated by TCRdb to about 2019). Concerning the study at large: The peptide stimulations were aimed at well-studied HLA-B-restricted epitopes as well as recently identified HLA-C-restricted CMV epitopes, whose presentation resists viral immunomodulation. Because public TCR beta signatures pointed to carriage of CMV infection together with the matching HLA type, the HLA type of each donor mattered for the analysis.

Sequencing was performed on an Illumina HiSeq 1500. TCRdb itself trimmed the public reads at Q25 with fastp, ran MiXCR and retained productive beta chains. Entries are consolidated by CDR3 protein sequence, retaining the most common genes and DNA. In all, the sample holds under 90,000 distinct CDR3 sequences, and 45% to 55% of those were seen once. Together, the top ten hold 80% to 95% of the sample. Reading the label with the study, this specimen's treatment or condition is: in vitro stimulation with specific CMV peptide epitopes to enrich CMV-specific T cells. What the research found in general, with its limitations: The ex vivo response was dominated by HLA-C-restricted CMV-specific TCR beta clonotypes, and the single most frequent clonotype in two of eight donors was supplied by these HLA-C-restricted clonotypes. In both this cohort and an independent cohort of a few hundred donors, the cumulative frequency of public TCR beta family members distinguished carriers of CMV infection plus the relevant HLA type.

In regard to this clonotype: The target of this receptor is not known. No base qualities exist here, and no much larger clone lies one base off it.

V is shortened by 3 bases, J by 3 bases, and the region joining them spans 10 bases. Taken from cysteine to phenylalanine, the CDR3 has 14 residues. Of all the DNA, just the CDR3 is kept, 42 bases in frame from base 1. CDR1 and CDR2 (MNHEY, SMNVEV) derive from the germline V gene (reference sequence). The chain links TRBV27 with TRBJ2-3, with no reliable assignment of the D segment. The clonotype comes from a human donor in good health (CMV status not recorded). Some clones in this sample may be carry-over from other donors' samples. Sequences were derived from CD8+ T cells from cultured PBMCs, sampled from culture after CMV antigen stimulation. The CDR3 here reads CASSFELATDTQYF. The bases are TGTGCCAGCAGTTTTGAATTAGCAACAGATACGCAGTATTTT.